One sample yielded the 27 T cell receptor beta chains listed below, sequenced in a study of beta chain features in type 1 diabetes. The investigators reverse transcribed all of the isolated RNA, so they sequenced expressed TCRB transcripts. Sequencing used immunoSEQ multiplex PCR; TCRdb keeps in-frame clones, though not all of them. The sample carries some 240,000 clones, 16% recorded once. General study results and limits: Shortening of TCRB CDR3s, moderate but significant, appeared in all four CD4+ subsets of Type 1 diabetes patients.

These TCRs' antigens remain unknown. Specimen: naive CD4+ T cells from blood. The receptors shown here come from a man younger than 40 with type 1 diabetes.

This clone was found a few times. The chain uses TRBV14 and TRBJ1-1; D is unclear. With 8 bases removed from V and 2 bases from J, the gap between germline ends came to 9 bases. The germline V gene has CDR1 SGHDN and CDR2 FVKESK. The CDR3 consists of 12 residues. This CDR3 is CASGGFNTEAFF. The CDR3, as DNA: TGTGCCAGCGGTGGATTTAACACTGAAGCTTTCTTT.

CDR3 coding DNA: TGTGCCAGCAGTGTCGTCGGGAGCGGGAACAATGAGCAGTTCTTC. This sequence encodes CASSVVGSGNNEQFF. The chain is built from TRBV28 and TRBJ2-1; 7 nucleotides match TRBD2. V lost 5 bases to trimming and J lost 5 bases; unmatched junction nucleotides: 9. Germline CDR1 reads MDHEN; CDR2 reads SYDVKM. CDR3 length: 15 amino acids.

The table lists this clone with a few counts. The chain joins TRBV27 to TRBJ2-7; 7 nucleotides agree with TRBD1. J gave up 2 bases and V 2 bases, and 3 bases lay outside the gene matches. This CDR3 region has 14 residues. CDR1 MNHEY and CDR2 SMNVEV come from the germline V gene (reference sequence). The CDR3, as DNA: TGTGCCAGCAGTTTACTGGGACAGACCTACGAGCAGTACTTC. Translation: CASSLLGQTYEQYF.

This clone was recorded a few times. This chain connects TRBV7-8 to TRBJ2-5; D possibly corresponds to TRBD1 (6 bases). CDR1 and CDR2 (germline): SGHVS, FQNEAQ. V gave up 4 bases and J gave up 5 bases, with 11 bases separating them. The CDR3 is 13 amino acids. CDR3 nucleotides: TGTGCCAGCAGCTCAAAAAGGGGGGAGACCCAGTACTTC. This gives the protein CASSSKRGETQYF. Supplemented by reference TRBV7-8 and TRBJ2-5, the full variable domain reads GAGVSQSPRYKVAKRGQDVALRCDPISGHVSLFWYQQALGQGPEFLTYFQNEAQLDKSGLPSDRFFAERPEGSVSTLKIQRTQQEDSAVYLCASSSKRGETQYFGPGTRLLVL.

This clone was detected a few times. The chain joins TRBV23-1 to TRBJ1-1; 9 bases line up with TRBD1. TRBV23-1 has ORF status, its function being uncertain. The CDR3 totals 15 residues. V lost 3 bases to trimming and J lost 1 base; unmatched junction nucleotides: 3. CDR3 loop: CASSHGTGWNTEAFF. The CDR3 DNA reads as TGCGCCAGCAGTCATGGGACAGGGTGGAACACTGAAGCTTTCTTT.

This chain connects TRBV29-1 to TRBJ1-2; D ambiguous. CDR1 is SQVTM, CDR2 ANQGSEA, per germline. V gave up 4 bases and J gave up 2 bases, with 14 bases separating them. The CDR3 is 14 amino acids. Here the CDR3 DNA reads TGCAGCGTTGGAGGTCTCCTTTCAAACTATGGCTACACCTTC. This sequence encodes CSVGGLLSNYGYTF.

This clone has just a few counts. Other DNA sequences from this sample encode an identical CDR3 as well. The chain links TRBV6-5 to TRBJ1-1; D is undetermined. CDR1 MNHEY and CDR2 SVGAGI come from the germline V gene. V dropped 6 bases and J dropped 1 base, with 3 bases sitting between them. The CDR3 loop spans 11 amino acids. The CDR3 protein is CASRQNTEAFF. The DNA for the CDR3 is TGTGCCAGCAGGCAGAACACTGAAGCTTTCTTT.

V is TRBV29-1 and J is TRBJ2-1; D is possibly TRBD1 (6 bases). The CDR3 extends over 12 amino acids. With 1 base removed from V and 8 bases from J, the gap between germline ends came to 9 bases. Germline CDR1 and CDR2: SQVTM and ANQGSEA. CDR3 region: CSVEGRGYEQFF. The CDR3 nucleotides read TGCAGCGTTGAAGGCAGGGGCTATGAGCAGTTCTTC.

This clone was seen a few times. The rearrangement uses TRBV25-1 and TRBJ1-1; unclear D gene. V was trimmed by 4 bases and J by 9 bases, leaving 9 bases between them. The CDR3 runs to 11 residues. Germline V CDR1 and CDR2: MGHDK, SYGVNS. The CDR3 nucleotides are TGTGCCAGCAGTGTTAATGAACAAGCTTTCTTT. It is translated as CASSVNEQAFF.

The chain combines TRBV11-1 with TRBJ2-7; D is unclear. V lost 0 bases and J lost 3, with 3 bases in between. The CDR3 consists of 12 residues. Germline V gives CDR1 SGHAT, CDR2 FQDESV (reference sequence). The CDR3 DNA reads TGTGCCAGCAGCTTAGCAGACTACGAGCAGTACTTC. It specifies CASSLADYEQYF. The entire variable domain, with the rest obtained from reference TRBV11-1 and TRBJ2-7, is as follows: EAEVAQSPRYKITEKSQAVAFWCDPISGHATLYWYRQILGQGPELLVQFQDESVVDDSQLPKDRFSAERLKGVDSTLKIQPAELGDSAMYLCASSLADYEQYFGPGTRLTVT.

The gene calls are TRBV4-1 and TRBJ2-1, with 10 bases lining up with TRBD1. V shed 8 bases, J shed 7 bases, and the junction held 5 bases outside the gene matches. The CDR3 runs to 13 residues. Germline CDR1 reads MGHRA; CDR2 reads YSYEKL. Here the CDR3 reads CASRRTGGNEQFF. In DNA form, the CDR3 reads TGCGCCAGCCGACGGACAGGGGGAAATGAGCAGTTCTTC.

This rearrangement joins TRBV29-1 to TRBJ2-7, with D tentatively TRBD1 (5 bases). This CDR3 has 13 residues. Per the germline V gene, CDR1 is SQVTM and CDR2 is ANQGSEA. Trimming removed 6 bases at V and 2 bases at J, with 14 bases between. The CDR3 nucleotides read TGCAGCGTCAAGACAGTCGGGCCCTACGAGCAGTACTTC. It translates to CSVKTVGPYEQYF.

The J gene is TRBJ2-2, the V gene TRBV6-6; D ambiguous. From germline, CDR1 is MNHNY and CDR2 SVGAGI (reference sequence). V was clipped by 2 bases and J by 6 bases, with 10 bases between them. The CDR3 is 14 residues long. The CDR3 sequence: CASSYRDPAGELFF. For the CDR3, the DNA is TGTGCCAGCAGTTACCGAGACCCGGCCGGGGAGCTGTTTTTT.

This clone was detected only a few times. The chain recombines TRBV6-6 with TRBJ2-5; tentative D call: TRBD1 (5 bases). The V gene lost 5 bases and the J gene lost 2 bases, with 15 bases spanning the gap. The CDR3 loop spans 15 amino acids. Germline-derived CDR1 and CDR2 are MNHNY and SVGAGI (reference sequence). CDR3 coding DNA: TGTGCCAGCAGTCGCTTGACAGCAACGCAAGAGACCCAGTACTTC. This codes for CASSRLTATQETQYF.

The chain has TRBV18 and TRBJ2-5; D remains unclear. V shed 3 bases and J shed 4 bases, with 6 bases lying between them. This CDR3 region has 12 residues. Germline CDR1 is KGHSH and CDR2 is LQKENI. The CDR3 loop is CASSPIRETQYF. The CDR3 bases are TGTGCCAGCTCACCTATCAGAGAGACCCAGTACTTC.

This clone was picked up a small number of times. The V call is TRBV7-9, the J call TRBJ2-1, with 12 bases identical to TRBD2. Germline assignment: CDR1 SEHNR and CDR2 FQNEAQ (reference sequence). V lost 2 bases and J lost 8; bases outside the gene matches: 16. The length of the CDR3 is 19 residues. CDR3 in DNA: TGTGCCAGCAGCTTACGGACAGTAACGACTAGCGGGAGTCGGTATGAGCAGTTCTTC. As protein: CASSLRTVTTSGSRYEQFF.

J is TRBJ2-7 and V is TRBV11-2; maybe TRBD1 (5 bases). Germline V gene lookup returns CDR1 SGHAT and CDR2 FQNNGV. The CDR3 sequence is 13 residues long. Trimming pared 6 bases from V and 3 bases from J, leaving 12 bases between. Here the CDR3 reads CASRTSTDYEQYF. The CDR3 region has the DNA TGTGCCAGCAGGACATCGACAGACTACGAGCAGTACTTC.

This clone has only a few counts. V usage is TRBV6-5 and J usage is TRBJ2-6, with D perhaps TRBD2 (6 bases). The CDR3 is 15 amino acids. V was cut by 2 bases and J by 1 base, with 6 bases left in between. Germline-derived CDR1 and CDR2 are MNHEY and SVGAGI. CDR3 nucleotide sequence: TGTGCCAGCAGTTACGCGGGGTCTGGGGCCAACGTCCTGACTTTC. This gives the protein CASSYAGSGANVLTF.

J is TRBJ2-1 and V is TRBV29-1, with 8 positions matching TRBD2. The V segment lost 3 bases and the J segment 7 bases; nucleotides outside the gene matches: 8. The CDR3 sequence is 14 residues long. Per germline, CDR1 SQVTM and CDR2 ANQGSEA. Written as DNA, the CDR3 is TGCAGCGTTGATCGGCGGGAGGTCCGAAATGAGCAGTTCTTC. It yields the protein CSVDRREVRNEQFF.

As DNA, the CDR3 is TGCAGCGTTGGAGGATTTAATGAAAAACTGTTTTTT. It codes for CSVGGFNEKLFF. V gene TRBV29-1 combines with J gene TRBJ1-4; D is unclear. V was cut by 4 bases and J by 4 bases, with 7 bases left in between. The CDR3 loop spans 12 amino acids. The V gene's germline CDR1 is SQVTM and CDR2 ANQGSEA.

CDR3 coding DNA: TGTGCCAGCAGTTACGACAGGGACAGAGAGACCCAGTACTTC. Its protein product is CASSYDRDRETQYF. The genes are TRBV6-5 and TRBJ2-5, with 7 bases lining up with TRBD1. Germline V CDR1 and CDR2: MNHEY, SVGAGI. The CDR3 is made up of 14 amino acids. V was clipped by 2 bases and J by 4 bases; unmatched bases: 4.

V usage is TRBV28 and J usage is TRBJ2-4; D is unclear. V dropped 3 bases and J dropped 1 base, with 10 bases sitting between them. Germline assignment: CDR1 MDHEN and CDR2 SYDVKM. This CDR3 comprises 15 residues. The CDR3 reads CASSFGNMAKNIQYF. DNA for the CDR3: TGTGCCAGCAGTTTTGGGAATATGGCCAAAAACATTCAGTACTTC.

This clone showed up just a few times. The junction and the germline gene differ at one end; a read error may be behind it. The V call is TRBV7-2, the J call TRBJ2-1; 9 positions agree with TRBD1. Germline loops: CDR1 SGHTA, CDR2 FQGNSA. The CDR3 contains 12 residues. For the CDR3, the DNA is TGTGCCAGCAGCGTGAACAGGGGGCCCATAGTCTTC. This sequence encodes CASSVNRGPIVF.

This clone was found once. This chain joins TRBV1 and TRBJ2-2; the table's D gene call, TRBD2, was not cross checked with the DNA. TRBV1 is annotated as a pseudogene. The CDR3 loop spans 17 amino acids. CDR3 protein: CTSSQDPIPSNTGELFF. The CDR3 DNA reads as TGCACCAGCAGCCAAGATCCCATTCCGAGCAACACCGGGGAGCTGTTTTTT.

The J gene is TRBJ1-1, the V gene TRBV30; D ambiguous. Germline CDR1 GTSNPN, CDR2 SVGIG (reference sequence). The CDR3 has 8 residues. In DNA, the CDR3 is TGTCTCTCTGGAGAAGCTTTCTTT. Translation gives CLSGEAFF.

The chain combines TRBV7-2 with TRBJ2-7; 7 nucleotides align to TRBD1. The germline CDR1 and CDR2 sequences are SGHTA and FQGNSA. Unmatched junction bases numbered 5, after V lost 0 bases and J lost 3 bases. This CDR3 region has 15 residues. The CDR3 protein is CASSLALDRFYEQYF. CDR3 bases: TGTGCCAGCAGCTTAGCCCTGGACAGGTTCTACGAGCAGTACTTC.

Concerning this clone: The junction and the germline gene differ at one end; a read error may be behind it. The CDR3 loop reads CASSPTPEGNTEVFF. The DNA of the CDR3 is TGTGCCAGCAGCCCCACCCCGGAAGGGAATACTGAAGTTTTCTTT. The chain couples TRBV13 to TRBJ1-1; the D is unclear. The CDR3 spans 15 residues. Germline V CDR1 and CDR2: PRHDT, FYEKMQ (reference sequence). The whole variable domain, remainder taken from reference TRBV13 and TRBJ1-1, is AAGVIQSPRHLIKEKRETATLKCYPIPRHDTVYWYQQGPGQDPQFLISFYEKMQSDKGSIPDRFSAQQFSDYHSELNMSSLELGDSALYFCASSPTPEGNTEVFFGQGTRLTVV.